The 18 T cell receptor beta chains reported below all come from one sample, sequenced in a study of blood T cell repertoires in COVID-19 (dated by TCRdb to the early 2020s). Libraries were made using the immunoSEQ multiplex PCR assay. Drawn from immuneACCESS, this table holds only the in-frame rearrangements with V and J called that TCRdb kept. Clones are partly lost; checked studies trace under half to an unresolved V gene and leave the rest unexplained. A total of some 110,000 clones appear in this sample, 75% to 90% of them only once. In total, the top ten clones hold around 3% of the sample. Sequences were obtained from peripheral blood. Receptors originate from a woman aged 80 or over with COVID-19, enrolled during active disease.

The CDR3 reads CASSSQGARGYGYTF. CDR3 DNA sequence: TGTGCCAGCAGTTCCCAGGGGGCGCGAGGCTATGGCTACACCTTC. J is TRBJ1-2 and V is TRBV28; 8 bases match TRBD1. CDR3 length equals 15 residues. The V gene end was trimmed by 4 bases and the J gene end by 4 bases; junction bases not matched to a gene: 8. The germline gives CDR1 MDHEN, CDR2 SYDVKM.

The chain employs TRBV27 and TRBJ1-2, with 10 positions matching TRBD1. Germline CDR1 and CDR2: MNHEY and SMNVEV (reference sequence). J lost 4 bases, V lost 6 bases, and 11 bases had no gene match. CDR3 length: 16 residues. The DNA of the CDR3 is TGTGCCAGCAGCTTTATCGGGGACAGGGGCTCCTATGGCTACACCTTC. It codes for CASSFIGDRGSYGYTF.

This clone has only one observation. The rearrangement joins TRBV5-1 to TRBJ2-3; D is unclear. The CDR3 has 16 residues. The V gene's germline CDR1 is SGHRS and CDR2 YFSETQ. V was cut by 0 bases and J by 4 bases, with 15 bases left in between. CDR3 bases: TGCGCCAGCAGCTTGGCCGTGCAGGTGGTGGCAGATACGCAGTATTTT. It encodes CASSLAVQVVADTQYF. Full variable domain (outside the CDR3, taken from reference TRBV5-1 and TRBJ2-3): KAGVTQTPRYLIKTRGQQVTLSCSPISGHRSVSWYQQTPGQGLQFLFEYFSETQRNKGNFPGRFSGRQFSNSRSEMNVSTLELGDSALYLCASSLAVQVVADTQYFGPGTRLTVL.

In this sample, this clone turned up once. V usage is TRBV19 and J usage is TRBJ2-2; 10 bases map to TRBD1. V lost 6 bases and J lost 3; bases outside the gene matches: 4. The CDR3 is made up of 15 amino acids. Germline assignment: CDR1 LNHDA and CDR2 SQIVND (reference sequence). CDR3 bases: TGTGCCAGTAGCCTGACAGGGGGCGACACCGGGGAGCTGTTTTTT. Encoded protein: CASSLTGGDTGELFF.

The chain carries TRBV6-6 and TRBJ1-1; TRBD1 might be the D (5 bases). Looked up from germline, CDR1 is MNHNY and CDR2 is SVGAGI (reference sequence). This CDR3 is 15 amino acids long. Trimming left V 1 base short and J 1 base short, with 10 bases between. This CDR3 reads CASSYWADRNTEAFF. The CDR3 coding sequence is TGTGCCAGCAGTTACTGGGCAGACAGGAACACTGAAGCTTTCTTT.

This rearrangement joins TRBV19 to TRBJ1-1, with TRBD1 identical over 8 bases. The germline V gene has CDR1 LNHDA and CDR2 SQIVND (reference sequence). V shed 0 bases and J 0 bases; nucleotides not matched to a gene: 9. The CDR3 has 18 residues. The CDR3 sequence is CASSIDRTGMRMNTEAFF. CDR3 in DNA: TGTGCCAGTAGTATAGACCGGACAGGGATGAGGATGAACACTGAAGCTTTCTTT.

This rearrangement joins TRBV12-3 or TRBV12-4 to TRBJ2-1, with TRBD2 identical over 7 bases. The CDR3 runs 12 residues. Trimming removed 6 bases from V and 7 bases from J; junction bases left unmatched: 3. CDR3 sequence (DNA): TGTGCCAGCAGGGGGACTACTAATGAGCAGTTCTTC. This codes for CASRGTTNEQFF.

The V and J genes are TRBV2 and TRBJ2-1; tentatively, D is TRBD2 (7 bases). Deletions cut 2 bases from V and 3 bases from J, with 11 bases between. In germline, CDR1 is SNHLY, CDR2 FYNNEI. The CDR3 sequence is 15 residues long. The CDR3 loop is CASSESGDNYNEQFF. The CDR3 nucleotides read TGTGCCAGCAGTGAAAGCGGGGACAACTACAATGAGCAGTTCTTC. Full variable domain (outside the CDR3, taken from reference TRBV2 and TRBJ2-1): EPEVTQTPSHQVTQMGQEVILRCVPISNHLYFYWYRQILGQKVEFLVSFYNNEISEKSEIFDDQFSVERPDGSNFTLKIRSTKLEDSAMYFCASSESGDNYNEQFFGPGTRLTVL.

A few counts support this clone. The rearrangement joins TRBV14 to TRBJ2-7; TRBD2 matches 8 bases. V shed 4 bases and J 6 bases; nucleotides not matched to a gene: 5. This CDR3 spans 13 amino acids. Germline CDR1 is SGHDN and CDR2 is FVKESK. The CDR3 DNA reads TGTGCCAGCAGCCCGGGACTAGTAGGCGAGCAGTACTTC. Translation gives CASSPGLVGEQYF.

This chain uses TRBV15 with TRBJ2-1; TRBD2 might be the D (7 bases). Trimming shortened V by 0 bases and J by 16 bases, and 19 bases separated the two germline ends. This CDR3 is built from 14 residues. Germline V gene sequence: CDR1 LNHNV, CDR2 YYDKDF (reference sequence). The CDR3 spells CATSRDVGGALSFF. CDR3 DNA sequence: TGTGCCACCAGCAGAGATGTAGGGGGGGCCCTAAGTTTCTTC.

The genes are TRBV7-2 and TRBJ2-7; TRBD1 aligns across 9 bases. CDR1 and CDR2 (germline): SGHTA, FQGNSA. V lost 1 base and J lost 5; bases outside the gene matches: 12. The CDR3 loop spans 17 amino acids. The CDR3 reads CASSLESWGTGRHEQYF. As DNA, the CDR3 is TGTGCCAGCAGCTTAGAATCTTGGGGGACAGGGAGGCACGAGCAGTACTTC.

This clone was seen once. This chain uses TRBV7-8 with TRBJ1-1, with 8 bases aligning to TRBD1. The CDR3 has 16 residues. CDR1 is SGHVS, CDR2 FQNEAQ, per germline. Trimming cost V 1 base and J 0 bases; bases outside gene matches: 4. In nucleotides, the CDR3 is TGTGCCAGCAGCTTAGGGGGACAGGACATGAACACTGAAGCTTTCTTT. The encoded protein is CASSLGGQDMNTEAFF.

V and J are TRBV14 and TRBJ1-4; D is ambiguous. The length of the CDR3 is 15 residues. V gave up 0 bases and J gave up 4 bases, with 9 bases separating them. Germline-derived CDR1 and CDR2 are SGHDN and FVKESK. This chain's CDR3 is CASSQDAGYNEKLFF. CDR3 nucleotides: TGTGCCAGCAGCCAAGATGCCGGGTATAATGAAAAACTGTTTTTT. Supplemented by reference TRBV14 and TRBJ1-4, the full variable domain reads EAGVTQFPSHSVIEKGQTVTLRCDPISGHDNLYWYRRVMGKEIKFLLHFVKESKQDESGMPNNRFLAERTGGTYSTLKVQPAELEDSGVYFCASSQDAGYNEKLFFGSGTQLSVL.

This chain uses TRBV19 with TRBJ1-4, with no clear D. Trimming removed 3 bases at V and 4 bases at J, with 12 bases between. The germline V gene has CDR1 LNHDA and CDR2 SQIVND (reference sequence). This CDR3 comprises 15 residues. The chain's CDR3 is CASSISAGYNEKLFF. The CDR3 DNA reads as TGTGCCAGTAGTATTTCGGCAGGTTATAATGAAAAACTGTTTTTT.

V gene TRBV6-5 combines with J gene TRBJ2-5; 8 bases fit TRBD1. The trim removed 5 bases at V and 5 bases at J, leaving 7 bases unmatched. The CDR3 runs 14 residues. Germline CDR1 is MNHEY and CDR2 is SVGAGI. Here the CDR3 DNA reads TGTGCCAGCAGTATTCCAGGGGGCCGGGAGACCCAGTACTTC. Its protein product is CASSIPGGRETQYF.

CDR3 loop: CASSQRQGISYEQYF. CDR3 DNA sequence: TGTGCCAGCAGCCAGCGCCAGGGCATCTCCTACGAGCAGTACTTC. The V call is TRBV14, the J call TRBJ2-7; tentatively, D is TRBD1 (5 bases). With 3 bases removed from V and 0 bases from J, the gap between germline ends came to 12 bases. This CDR3 is 15 amino acids long. Germline V gives CDR1 SGHDN, CDR2 FVKESK.

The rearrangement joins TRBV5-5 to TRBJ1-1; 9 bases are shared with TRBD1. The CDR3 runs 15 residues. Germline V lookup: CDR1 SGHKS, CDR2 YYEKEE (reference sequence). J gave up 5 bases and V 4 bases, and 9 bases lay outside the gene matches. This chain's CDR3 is CASSPGTGRGTEAFF. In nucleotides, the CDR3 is TGTGCCAGCAGCCCCGGGACAGGGAGGGGGACTGAAGCTTTCTTT.

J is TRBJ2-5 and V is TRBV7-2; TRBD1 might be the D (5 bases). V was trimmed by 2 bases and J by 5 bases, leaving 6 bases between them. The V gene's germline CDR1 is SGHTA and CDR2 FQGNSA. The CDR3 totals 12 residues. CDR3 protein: CASSLWGETQYF. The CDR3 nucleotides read TGTGCCAGCAGCTTATGGGGCGAGACCCAGTACTTC.